These T cell receptor beta chains were read from a single sample in a study of control samples from healthy donors and cancer patients. Only in-frame clones appear in the TCRdb table, and some are missing; sequencing was by immunoSEQ multiplex PCR. This table has fewer than 200,000 clones, 85% to 90% appearing once. Sequences were obtained from blood. All receptors derive from a woman between 50 and 59 years old in good health. Each CDR3 is given with its conserved first and last residue. The D gene is left open where the match is weak. Only some rows state a clone size, as once, few, many or a class for expanded clones.

size,J,V,D,CDR3,DNA
once,TRBJ2-3,TRBV2,TRBD2,CARGTSISTDTQYF,TGTGCCAGGGGGACTAGCATAAGCACAGATACGCAGTATTTT
.,TRBJ2-3,TRBV7-7,.,CASSLVLGDTQYF,TGTGCTAGCAGCTTAGTCCTGGGGGATACGCAGTATTTT
.,TRBJ2-7,TRBV11-2,.,CASSLIQGVYEQYF,TGTGCCAGCAGCTTAATCCAGGGTGTCTACGAGCAGTACTTC
.,TRBJ1-5,TRBV27,.,CASRKGFGASGVNQPQHF,TGTGCCAGCAGAAAAGGATTCGGGGCTTCGGGGGTCAATCAGCCCCAGCATTTT
few,TRBJ1-6,TRBV19,.,CATRGGERSVSPLHF,TGTGCCACCAGAGGGGGGGAAAGGTCTGTCTCACCCCTCCACTTT
.,TRBJ1-5,TRBV19,TRBD1,CASSIGTGGVRSNQPQHF,TGTGCCAGTAGTATAGGGACAGGGGGAGTTCGTAGCAATCAGCCCCAGCATTTT
.,TRBJ2-5,TRBV5-4,.,CASSHGGPGETQYF,TGTGCCAGCAGCCACGGGGGCCCGGGAGAGACCCAGTACTTC
.,TRBJ1-2,TRBV12-3/TRBV12-4,.,CASLRAGSYGYTF,TGTGCCAGCCTTAGGGCAGGAAGCTATGGCTACACCTTC
.,TRBJ1-1,TRBV5-4,TRBD1,CASSLVNQGATEAFF,TGTGCCAGCAGCTTGGTAAATCAGGGGGCGACTGAAGCTTTCTTT
.,TRBJ1-1,TRBV4-3,TRBD1,CASSQGTGWDTEAFF,TGCGCCAGCAGCCAAGGGACAGGATGGGACACTGAAGCTTTCTTT
.,TRBJ2-6,TRBV27,.,CASSLGRGTHNSGANVLTF,TGTGCCAGCAGTTTGGGTCGGGGCACCCATAACTCTGGGGCCAACGTCCTGACTTTC
.,TRBJ1-5,TRBV9,TRBD1,CASSPHRGIQPQHF,TGTGCCAGCAGCCCACACAGGGGTATCCAGCCCCAGCATTTT
.,TRBJ1-5,TRBV5-6,.,CASSQGAANQPQHF,TGTGCCAGCAGCCAAGGGGCAGCCAATCAGCCCCAGCATTTT
once,TRBJ1-2,TRBV5-4,.,CASSLGGGYTF,TGTGCCAGCAGCTTGGGGGGTGGCTACACCTTC
.,TRBJ2-5,TRBV19,.,CASSTDIFPQETQYF,TGTGCCAGTAGTACGGACATATTCCCCCAAGAGACCCAGTACTTC
.,TRBJ2-5,TRBV4-2,.,CASSQGSSPGQETQYF,TGTGCCAGCAGCCAAGGGTCTAGCCCCGGACAAGAGACCCAGTACTTC
.,TRBJ2-6,TRBV9,.,CASSVVITSAGANVLTF,TGTGCCAGCAGCGTAGTAATTACGAGTGCTGGGGCCAACGTCCTGACTTTC
.,TRBJ1-3,TRBV5-4,.,CASTRDPSSGNTIYF,TGTGCCAGCACGCGGGACCCGAGCTCTGGAAACACCATATATTTT
once,TRBJ1-2,TRBV4-3,.,CASSQSTEANYGYTF,TGCGCCAGCAGCCAATCCACAGAAGCTAACTATGGCTACACCTTC
.,TRBJ2-3,TRBV24-1,TRBD2,CATGTSDTLFTDTQYF,TGTGCCACCGGGACTAGTGACACCCTTTTCACAGATACGCAGTATTTT
.,TRBJ2-4,TRBV13,TRBD2,CASSLGPYGGGIKNIQYF,TGTGCCAGCAGCTTAGGCCCTTATGGGGGGGGAATCAAAAACATTCAGTACTTC
.,TRBJ2-7,TRBV7-2,.,CASSPSRDSAYEQYF,TGTGCCAGCAGCCCCTCCCGGGACTCAGCCTACGAGCAGTACTTC
.,TRBJ1-1,TRBV27,.,CASSLSDSSGAFF,TGTGCCAGCAGTTTATCCGACAGCTCCGGAGCTTTCTTT
.,TRBJ2-5,TRBV24-1,.,CATSDHRQHQETQYF,TGTGCCACCAGTGATCACAGACAGCACCAAGAGACCCAGTACTTC
.,TRBJ2-5,TRBV7-2,.,CASSLVANWETQYF,TGTGCCAGCAGCTTAGTCGCTAATTGGGAGACCCAGTACTTC
.,TRBJ1-4,TRBV14,TRBD1,CASSPMGQGYNEKLFF,TGTGCCAGCAGCCCAATGGGACAGGGATATAATGAAAAACTGTTTTTT
.,TRBJ2-3,TRBV5-1,.,CASSLAKGLVEDTQYF,TGCGCCAGCAGCTTGGCCAAGGGCTTGGTCGAAGATACGCAGTATTTT
.,TRBJ1-1,TRBV28,TRBD1,CASSLYVTGVPEAFF,TGTGCCAGCAGTTTATACGTGACAGGGGTTCCTGAAGCTTTCTTT
.,TRBJ2-2,TRBV25-1,TRBD1,CASRETGGSGELFF,TGTGCCAGCAGGGAGACAGGGGGTTCCGGGGAGCTGTTTTTT
.,TRBJ1-4,TRBV30,TRBD1,CAWSVMGQANEKLFF,TGTGCCTGGAGTGTAATGGGACAGGCCAATGAAAAACTGTTTTTT
.,TRBJ2-7,TRBV6-5,.,CASMNSYEQYF,TGTGCCAGCATGAACTCCTACGAGCAGTACTTC
.,TRBJ2-3,TRBV4-1,.,CASSQAPGRPDTQYF,TGCGCCAGCAGCCAAGCTCCTGGGAGGCCAGATACGCAGTATTTT
.,TRBJ2-7,TRBV28,TRBD2,CASSPSGGQNYEQYF,TGTGCCAGCAGCCCTAGCGGGGGCCAGAACTACGAGCAGTACTTC
.,TRBJ1-6,TRBV9,.,CASSVGGGALHF,TGTGCCAGCAGCGTCGGCGGGGGGGCCCTCCACTTT
.,TRBJ1-4,TRBV6-2/TRBV6-3,.,CASSYRSGKLFF,TGTGCCAGCAGTTACCGCTCGGGAAAACTGTTTTTT
.,TRBJ2-1,TRBV19,TRBD2,CASSIDYASGAYNEQFF,TGTGCCAGTAGTATAGATTACGCTAGCGGGGCATACAATGAGCAGTTCTTC
.,TRBJ1-6,TRBV3-1/TRBV3-2,.,CASSLTGKSSPLHF,TGTGCCAGCAGCCTAACAGGCAAATCATCACCCCTCCACTTT
.,TRBJ1-2,TRBV30,.,CAWSFTPSRADGYTF,TGTGCCTGGAGTTTTACCCCGTCCAGGGCGGATGGCTACACCTTC
.,TRBJ1-5,TRBV4-3,.,CASSQETVGQPQHF,TGCGCCAGCAGCCAAGAGACAGTGGGTCAGCCCCAGCATTTT